The clone carrying this T cell receptor beta chain was recorded a few times. Its specificity is not known. Some clones are missing from TCRdb's copy, which holds only in-frame ones; the method was immunoSEQ multiplex PCR. The sample includes more than 95,000 clones, about 86% of them seen just once. The V and J ends lost 7 bases and 0 bases respectively, with 12 bases between them. This CDR3 has 14 amino acids. Per the germline V gene, CDR1 is MNHNS and CDR2 is SASEGT. The data derive from a study of T cell clones after liver transplantation. Overall study: A pre-transplant mixed lymphocyte reaction with TCRbeta sequencing defined graft-donor-reactive clones followed in post-transplant blood. Until 12-24 months post-transplant, subjects got standard immunosuppression and no induction. Findings of the study overall: A larger donor-reactive than third-party decline suggested partial antigen-specific deletion. A significant post-transplant drop in circulating graft-donor-reactive CD4 TCRbeta sequences occurred in most of the 8 subjects.

The sample in question was CD4+ T cells from blood, obtained around 44 months after liver transplant. This sequence originates from a human patient who received a liver transplant. Some T cells may have originated in the graft donor. The chain carries TRBV6-1 and TRBJ1-1; no definite D call. The CDR3 DNA follows: TGTGCCAGCAACTGGCCGCCCATGAACACTGAAGCTTTCTTT. It is translated as CASNWPPMNTEAFF.